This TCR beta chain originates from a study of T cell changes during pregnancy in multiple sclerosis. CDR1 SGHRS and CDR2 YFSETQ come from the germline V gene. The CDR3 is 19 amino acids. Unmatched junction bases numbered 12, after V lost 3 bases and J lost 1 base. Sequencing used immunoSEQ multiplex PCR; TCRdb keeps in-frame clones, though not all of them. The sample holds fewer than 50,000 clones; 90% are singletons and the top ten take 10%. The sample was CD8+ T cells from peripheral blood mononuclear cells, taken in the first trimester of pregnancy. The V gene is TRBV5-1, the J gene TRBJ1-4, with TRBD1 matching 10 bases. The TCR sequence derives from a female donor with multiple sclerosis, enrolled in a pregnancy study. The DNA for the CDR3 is TGCGCCAGCAGCTCCTCGTCCTGGGACAGGGGATTAACTAATGAAAAACTGTTTTTT. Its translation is CASSSSSWDRGLTNEKLFF.